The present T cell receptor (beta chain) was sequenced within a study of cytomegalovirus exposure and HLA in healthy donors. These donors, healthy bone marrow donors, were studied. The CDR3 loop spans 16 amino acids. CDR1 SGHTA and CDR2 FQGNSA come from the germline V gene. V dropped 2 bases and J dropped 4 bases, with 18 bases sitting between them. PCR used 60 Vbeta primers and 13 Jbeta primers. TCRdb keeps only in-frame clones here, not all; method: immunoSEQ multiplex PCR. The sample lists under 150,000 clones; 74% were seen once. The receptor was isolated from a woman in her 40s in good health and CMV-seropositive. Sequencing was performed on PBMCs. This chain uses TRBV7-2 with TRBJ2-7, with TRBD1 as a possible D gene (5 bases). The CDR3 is CASSLRTTPKDYEQYF. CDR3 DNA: TGTGCCAGCAGCTTAAGGACAACCCCTAAAGATTACGAGCAGTACTTC.